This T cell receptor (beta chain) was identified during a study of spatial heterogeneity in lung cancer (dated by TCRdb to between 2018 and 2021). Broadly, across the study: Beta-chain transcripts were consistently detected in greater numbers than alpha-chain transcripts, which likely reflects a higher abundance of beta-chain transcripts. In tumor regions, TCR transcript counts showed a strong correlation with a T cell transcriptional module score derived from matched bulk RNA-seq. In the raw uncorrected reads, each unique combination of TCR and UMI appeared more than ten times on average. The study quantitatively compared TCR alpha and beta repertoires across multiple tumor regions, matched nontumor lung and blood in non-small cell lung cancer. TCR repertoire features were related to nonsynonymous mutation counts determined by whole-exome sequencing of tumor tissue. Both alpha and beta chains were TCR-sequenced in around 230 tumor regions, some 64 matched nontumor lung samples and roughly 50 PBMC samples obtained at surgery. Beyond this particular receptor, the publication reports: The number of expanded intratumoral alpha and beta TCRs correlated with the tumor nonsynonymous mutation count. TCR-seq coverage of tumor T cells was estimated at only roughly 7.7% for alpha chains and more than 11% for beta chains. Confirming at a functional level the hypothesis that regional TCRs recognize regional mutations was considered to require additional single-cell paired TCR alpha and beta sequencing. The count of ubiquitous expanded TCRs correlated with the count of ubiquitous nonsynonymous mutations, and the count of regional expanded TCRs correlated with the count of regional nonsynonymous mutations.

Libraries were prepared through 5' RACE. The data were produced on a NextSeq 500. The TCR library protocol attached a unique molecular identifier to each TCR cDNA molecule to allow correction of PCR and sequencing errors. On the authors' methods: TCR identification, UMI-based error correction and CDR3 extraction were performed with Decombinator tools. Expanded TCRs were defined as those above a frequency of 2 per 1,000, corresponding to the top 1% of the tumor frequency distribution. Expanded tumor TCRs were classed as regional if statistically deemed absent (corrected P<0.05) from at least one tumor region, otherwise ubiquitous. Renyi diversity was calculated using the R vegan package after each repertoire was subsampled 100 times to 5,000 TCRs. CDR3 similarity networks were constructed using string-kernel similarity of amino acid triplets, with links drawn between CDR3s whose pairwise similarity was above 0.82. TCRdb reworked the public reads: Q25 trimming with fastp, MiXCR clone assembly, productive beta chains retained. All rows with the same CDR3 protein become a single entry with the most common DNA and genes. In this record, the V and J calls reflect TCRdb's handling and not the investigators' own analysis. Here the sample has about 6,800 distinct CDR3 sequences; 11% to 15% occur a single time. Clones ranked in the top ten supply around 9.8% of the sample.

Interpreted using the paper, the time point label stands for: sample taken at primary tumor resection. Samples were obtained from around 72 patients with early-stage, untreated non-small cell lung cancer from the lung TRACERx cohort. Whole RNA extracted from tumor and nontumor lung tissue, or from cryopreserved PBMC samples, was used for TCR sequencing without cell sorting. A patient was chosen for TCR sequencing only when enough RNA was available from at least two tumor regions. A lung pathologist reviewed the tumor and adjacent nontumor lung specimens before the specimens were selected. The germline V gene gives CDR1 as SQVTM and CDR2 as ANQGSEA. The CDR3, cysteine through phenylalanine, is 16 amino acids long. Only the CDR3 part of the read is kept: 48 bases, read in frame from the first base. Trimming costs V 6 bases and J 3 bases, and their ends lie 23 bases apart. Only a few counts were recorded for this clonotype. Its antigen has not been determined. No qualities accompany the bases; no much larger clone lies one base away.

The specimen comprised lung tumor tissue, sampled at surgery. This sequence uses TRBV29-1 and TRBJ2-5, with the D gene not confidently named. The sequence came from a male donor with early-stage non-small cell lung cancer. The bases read TGCAGCGTGACCCTGGGCGCTAACGCATGGGAAGAGACCCAGTACTTC. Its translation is CSVTLGANAWEETQYF.